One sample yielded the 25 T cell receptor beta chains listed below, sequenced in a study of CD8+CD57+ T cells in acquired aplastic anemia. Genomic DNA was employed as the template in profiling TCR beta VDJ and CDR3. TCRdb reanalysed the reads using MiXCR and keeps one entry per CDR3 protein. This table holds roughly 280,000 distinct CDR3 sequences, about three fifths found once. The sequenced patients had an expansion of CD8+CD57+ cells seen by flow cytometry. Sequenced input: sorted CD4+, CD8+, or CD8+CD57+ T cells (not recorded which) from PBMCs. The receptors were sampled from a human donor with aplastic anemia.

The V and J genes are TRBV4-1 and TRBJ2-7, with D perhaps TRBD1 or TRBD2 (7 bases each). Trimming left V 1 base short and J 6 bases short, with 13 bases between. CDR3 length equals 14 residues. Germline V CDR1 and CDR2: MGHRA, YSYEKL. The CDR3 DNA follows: TGCGCCAGCAGCCAAGCAGGGGGGGGAATCGAGCAGTACTTC. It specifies CASSQAGGGIEQYF.

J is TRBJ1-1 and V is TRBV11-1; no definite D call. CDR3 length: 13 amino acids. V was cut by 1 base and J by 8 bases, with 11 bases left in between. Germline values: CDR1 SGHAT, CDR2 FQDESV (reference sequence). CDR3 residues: CASSLVGPAEAFF. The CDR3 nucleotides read TGTGCCAGCAGCTTAGTAGGTCCGGCAGAAGCTTTCTTT.

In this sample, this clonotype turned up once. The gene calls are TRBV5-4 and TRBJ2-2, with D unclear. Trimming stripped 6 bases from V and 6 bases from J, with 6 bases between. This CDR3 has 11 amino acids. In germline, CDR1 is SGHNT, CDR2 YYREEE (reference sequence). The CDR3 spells CASKWAGELFF. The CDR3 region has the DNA TGTGCCAGCAAGTGGGCCGGGGAGCTGTTTTTT.

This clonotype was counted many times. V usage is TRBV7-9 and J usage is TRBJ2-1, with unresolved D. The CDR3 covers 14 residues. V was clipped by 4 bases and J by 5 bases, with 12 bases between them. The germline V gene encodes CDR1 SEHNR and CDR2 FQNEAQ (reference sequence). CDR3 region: CASSSYLVDNEQFF. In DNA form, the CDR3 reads TGTGCCAGCAGCTCCTATTTGGTTGACAATGAGCAGTTCTTC.

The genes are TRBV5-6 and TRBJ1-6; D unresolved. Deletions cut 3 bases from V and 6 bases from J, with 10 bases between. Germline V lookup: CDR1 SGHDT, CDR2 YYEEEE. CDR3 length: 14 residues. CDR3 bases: TGTGCCAGCAGCTCCCGAGAACTTAATTCACCCCTCCACTTT. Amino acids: CASSSRELNSPLHF. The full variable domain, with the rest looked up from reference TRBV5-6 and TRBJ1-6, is DAGVTQSPTHLIKTRGQQVTLRCSPKSGHDTVSWYQQALGQGPQFIFQYYEEEERQRGNFPDRFSGHQFPNYSSELNVNALLLGDSALYLCASSSRELNSPLHFGNGTRLTVT.

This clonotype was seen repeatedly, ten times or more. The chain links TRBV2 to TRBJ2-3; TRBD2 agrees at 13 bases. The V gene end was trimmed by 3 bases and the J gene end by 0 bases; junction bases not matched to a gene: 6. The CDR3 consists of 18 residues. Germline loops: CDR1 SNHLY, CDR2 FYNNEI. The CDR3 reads CASSEGGLAGWSTDTQYF. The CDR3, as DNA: TGTGCCAGCAGTGAGGGGGGACTAGCGGGGTGGAGCACAGATACGCAGTATTTT.

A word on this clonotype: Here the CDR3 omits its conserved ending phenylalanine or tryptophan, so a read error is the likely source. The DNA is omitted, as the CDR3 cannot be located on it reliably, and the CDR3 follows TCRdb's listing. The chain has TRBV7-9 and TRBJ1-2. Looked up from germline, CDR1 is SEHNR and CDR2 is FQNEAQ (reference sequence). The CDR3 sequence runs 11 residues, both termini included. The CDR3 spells CASSSRYSGTS.

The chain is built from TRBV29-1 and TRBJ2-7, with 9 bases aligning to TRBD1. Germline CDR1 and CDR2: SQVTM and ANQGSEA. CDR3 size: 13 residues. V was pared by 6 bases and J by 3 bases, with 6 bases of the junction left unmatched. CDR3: CSVQGAHYYEQYF. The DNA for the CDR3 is TGCAGCGTACAGGGGGCCCACTACTACGAGCAGTACTTC.

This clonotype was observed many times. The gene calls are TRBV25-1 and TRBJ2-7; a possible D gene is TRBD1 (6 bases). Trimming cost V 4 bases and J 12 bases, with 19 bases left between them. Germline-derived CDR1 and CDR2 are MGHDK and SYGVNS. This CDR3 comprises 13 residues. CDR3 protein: CASSAHPGQPLYF. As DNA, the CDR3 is TGTGCCAGCAGTGCCCATCCCGGACAGCCTTTGTACTTC.

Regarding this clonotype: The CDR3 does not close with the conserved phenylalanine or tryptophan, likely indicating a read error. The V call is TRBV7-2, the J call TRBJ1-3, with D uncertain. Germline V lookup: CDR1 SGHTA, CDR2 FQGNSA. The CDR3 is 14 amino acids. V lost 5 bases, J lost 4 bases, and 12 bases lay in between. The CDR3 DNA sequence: TGTGCCAGCAGCCCAAAGAACGAAGGAAACACCATATATCTT. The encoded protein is CASSPKNEGNTIYL.

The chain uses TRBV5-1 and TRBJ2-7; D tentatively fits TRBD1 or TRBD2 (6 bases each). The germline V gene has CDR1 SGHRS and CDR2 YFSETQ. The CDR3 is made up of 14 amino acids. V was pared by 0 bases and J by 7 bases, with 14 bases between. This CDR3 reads CASSLGLEGGEQYF. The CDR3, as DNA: TGCGCCAGCAGCTTGGGACTAGAGGGGGGTGAGCAGTACTTC.

CDR3 in amino acids: CASSRLFTQYF. In DNA, the CDR3 is TGTGCCAGCAGTCGACTTTTCACGCAGTATTTT. The rearrangement uses TRBV7-9 and TRBJ2-3; D not resolved. Trimming cost V 6 bases and J 9 bases, with 10 bases left between them. This CDR3 has 11 amino acids. CDR1 is SEHNR and CDR2 is FQNEAQ in the germline V gene (reference sequence).

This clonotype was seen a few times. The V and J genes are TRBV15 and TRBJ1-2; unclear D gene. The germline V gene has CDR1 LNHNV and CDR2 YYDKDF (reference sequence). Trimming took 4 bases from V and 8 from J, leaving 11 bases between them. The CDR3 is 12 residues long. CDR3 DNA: TGTGCCACCAGCACCTTACTAGACGGCTACACCTTC. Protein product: CATSTLLDGYTF.

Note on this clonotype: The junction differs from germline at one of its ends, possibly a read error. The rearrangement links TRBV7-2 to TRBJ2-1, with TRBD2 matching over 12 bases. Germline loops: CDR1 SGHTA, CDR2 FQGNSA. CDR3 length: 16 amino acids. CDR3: CASSLAGGLAYNEQFF. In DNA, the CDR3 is TGTGCCAGCAGCCTAGCGGGAGGGCTCGCCTACAATGAGCAGTTCTTC.

CDR3 sequence: CASSTKREGYGYTF. The CDR3 DNA sequence: TGTGCCAGCAGCACTAAGCGGGAGGGCTATGGCTACACCTTC. This chain joins TRBV7-8 and TRBJ1-2; no clear D. The V end was cut by 5 bases, the J end by 4 bases, with 14 bases between. CDR1 and CDR2 from the germline V gene are SGHVS and FQNEAQ. The CDR3 has 14 residues.

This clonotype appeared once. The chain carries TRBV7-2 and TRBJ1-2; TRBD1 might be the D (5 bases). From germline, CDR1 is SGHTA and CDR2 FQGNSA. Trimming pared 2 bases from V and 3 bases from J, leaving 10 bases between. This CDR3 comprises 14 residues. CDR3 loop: CASSLWGTDYGYTF. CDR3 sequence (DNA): TGTGCCAGCAGCTTATGGGGCACAGACTATGGCTACACCTTC. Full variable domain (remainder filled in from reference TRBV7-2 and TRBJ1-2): GAGVSQSPSNKVTEKGKDVELRCDPISGHTALYWYRQSLGQGLEFLIYFQGNSAPDKSGLPSDRFSAERTGGSVSTLTIQRTQQEDSAVYLCASSLWGTDYGYTFGSGTRLTVV.

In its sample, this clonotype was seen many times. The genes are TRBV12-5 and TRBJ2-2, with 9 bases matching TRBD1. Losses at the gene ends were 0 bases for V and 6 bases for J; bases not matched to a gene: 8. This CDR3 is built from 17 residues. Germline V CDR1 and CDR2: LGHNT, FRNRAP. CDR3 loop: CASGLVLGTGWPGELFF. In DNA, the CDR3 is TGTGCTAGTGGTTTGGTACTGGGGACAGGGTGGCCCGGGGAGCTGTTTTTT.

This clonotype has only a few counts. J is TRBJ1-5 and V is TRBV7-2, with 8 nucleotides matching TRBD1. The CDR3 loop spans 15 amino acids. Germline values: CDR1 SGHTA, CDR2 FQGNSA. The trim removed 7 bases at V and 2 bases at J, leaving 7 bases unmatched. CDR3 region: CASTYGQGGNQPQHF. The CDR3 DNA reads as TGTGCCAGCACTTATGGACAGGGTGGCAATCAGCCCCAGCATTTT.

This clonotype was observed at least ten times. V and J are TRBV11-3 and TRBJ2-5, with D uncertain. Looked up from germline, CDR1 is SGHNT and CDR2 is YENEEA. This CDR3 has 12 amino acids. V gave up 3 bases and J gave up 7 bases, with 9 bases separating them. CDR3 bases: TGTGCCAGCAGCTTTCTTTCAGGGACCCAGTACTTC. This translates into CASSFLSGTQYF.

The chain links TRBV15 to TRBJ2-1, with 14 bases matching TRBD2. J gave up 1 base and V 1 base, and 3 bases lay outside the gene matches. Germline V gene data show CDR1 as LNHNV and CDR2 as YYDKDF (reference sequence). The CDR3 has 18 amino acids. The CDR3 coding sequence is TGTGCCACCAGCAGAGGTGGGACTAGCGGGGGATCCTACAATGAGCAGTTCTTC. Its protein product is CATSRGGTSGGSYNEQFF.

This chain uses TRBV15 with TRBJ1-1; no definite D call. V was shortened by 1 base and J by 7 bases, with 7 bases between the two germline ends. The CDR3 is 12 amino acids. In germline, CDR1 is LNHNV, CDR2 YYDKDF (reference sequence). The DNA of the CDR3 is TGTGCCACCAGCAGAGCTGGGTTTGAAGCTTTCTTT. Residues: CATSRAGFEAFF.

The chain's CDR3 is CAITRDTAYEQYF. The CDR3 DNA reads TGTGCCATCACACGGGACACTGCCTACGAGCAGTACTTC. The chain is built from TRBV10-3 and TRBJ2-7; TRBD1 might be the D (6 bases). From germline, CDR1 is ENHRY and CDR2 SYGVKD. V lost 7 bases, J lost 2 bases, and 12 bases lay in between. The CDR3 contains 13 residues.

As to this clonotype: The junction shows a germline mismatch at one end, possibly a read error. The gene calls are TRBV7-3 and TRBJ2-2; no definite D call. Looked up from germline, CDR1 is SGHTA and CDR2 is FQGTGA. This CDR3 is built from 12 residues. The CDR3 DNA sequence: TGTGCCAGCAGCCTCAACACCGAGGAGCTGTTTTTT. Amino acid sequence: CASSLNTEELFF.

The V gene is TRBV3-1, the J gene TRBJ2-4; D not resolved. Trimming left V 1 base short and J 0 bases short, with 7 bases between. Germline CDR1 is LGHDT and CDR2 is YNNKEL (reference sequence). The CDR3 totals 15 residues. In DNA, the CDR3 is TGTGCCAGCAGCCAAGCGGGCACAGCCAAAAACATTCAGTACTTC. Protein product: CASSQAGTAKNIQYF.

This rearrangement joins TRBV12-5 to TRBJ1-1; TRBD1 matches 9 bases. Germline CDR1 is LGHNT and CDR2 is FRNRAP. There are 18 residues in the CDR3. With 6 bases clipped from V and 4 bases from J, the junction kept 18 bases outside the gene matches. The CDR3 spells CASGPQTGGEAWTTEAFF. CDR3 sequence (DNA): TGTGCTAGTGGCCCACAGACAGGGGGTGAGGCATGGACCACTGAAGCTTTCTTT.